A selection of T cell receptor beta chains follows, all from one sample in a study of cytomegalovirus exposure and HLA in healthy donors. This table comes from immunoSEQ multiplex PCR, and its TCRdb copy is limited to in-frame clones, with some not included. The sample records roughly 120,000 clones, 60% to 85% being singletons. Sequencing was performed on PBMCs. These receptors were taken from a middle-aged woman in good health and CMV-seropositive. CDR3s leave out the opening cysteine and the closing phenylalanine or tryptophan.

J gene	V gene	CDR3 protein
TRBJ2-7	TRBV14	ASSLNRDHEQY
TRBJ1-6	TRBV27	ASTSSYNSPLH
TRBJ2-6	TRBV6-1	ASSERYPRANVLT
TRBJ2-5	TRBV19	ASSVTGGRETQY
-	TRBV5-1	ASSFGIGYEQY
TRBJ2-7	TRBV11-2	ASSATLEGGYEQY
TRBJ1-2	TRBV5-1	ASSLAGRSTYT
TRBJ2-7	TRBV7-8	ASSLSGQGYEQY
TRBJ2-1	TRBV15	ATSRVGLAGGPGYNEQF
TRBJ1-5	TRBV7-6	ASSLRAAGVGQPQH
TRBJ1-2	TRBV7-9	ASSLSGLVYGYT
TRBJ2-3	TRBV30	AWSSGLATDTQY
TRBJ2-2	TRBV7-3	ASSLMQGGTGELF
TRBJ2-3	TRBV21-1	ASPGLAGPLGDTQY
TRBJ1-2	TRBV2	ASSARGQGSLGYGYT
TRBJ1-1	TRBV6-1	ASSKTGADTEAF
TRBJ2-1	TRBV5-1	ASSLEGPGLAGNEQF
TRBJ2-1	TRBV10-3	AINGGGNNEQF
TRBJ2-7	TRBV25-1	ASSEYGSVRVHEQY
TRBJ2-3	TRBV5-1	ASSGLEEFTDTQY
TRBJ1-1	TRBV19	ASKGQGWWGNTEAF
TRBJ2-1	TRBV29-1	SVEGLVPSQYNEQF
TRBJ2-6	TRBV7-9	AIRSGANVLT
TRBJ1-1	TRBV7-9	ASSLLTVNTEAF
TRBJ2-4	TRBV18	ASSENRVGAKNIQY
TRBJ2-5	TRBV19	ASSIARGGPQETQY
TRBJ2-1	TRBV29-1	SVETSGVNEQF
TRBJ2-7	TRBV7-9	ASSLAASGGQYEQY
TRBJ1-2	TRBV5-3	ARIWTGGFGYT
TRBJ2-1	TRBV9	ASSFRTSGGAYNEQF
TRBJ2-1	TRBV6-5	ASSSRRGFSYNEQF
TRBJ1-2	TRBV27	ASSSGQGRNYGYT
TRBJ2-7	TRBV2	ASSDLAGANLYEQY
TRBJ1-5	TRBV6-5	ATRGIGIGNQPQH
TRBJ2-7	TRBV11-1	ASSLAGSETYEQY